Each of the 18 T cell receptor beta chains below was sequenced from the same sample in a study of siplizumab effects on memory and regulatory T cells. The repertoire was sequenced with immunoSEQ multiplex PCR; TCRdb's copy has only in-frame clones and lacks some. Seen here are around 100,000 clones, about 91% observed once, and the top ten hold 0.65% to 0.8%. The sample consisted of Tregs sorted from blood. Receptor source: a human donor in good health.

The rearrangement joins TRBV19 to TRBJ1-5; no reliable D call. Trimming pared 5 bases from V and 2 bases from J, leaving 22 bases between. Germline lookup yields CDR1 LNHDA and CDR2 SQIVND (reference sequence). The CDR3 spans 18 residues. The CDR3, as DNA: TGTGCCAGTAGTGCGCTGGGTGAGGGCCTCGTAGGCAATCAGCCCCAGCATTTT. Translated: CASSALGEGLVGNQPQHF.

This clone was detected a few times. The chain couples TRBV11-1 to TRBJ1-3; TRBD1 matches 10 bases. In germline, CDR1 is SGHAT, CDR2 FQDESV (reference sequence). The V gene end was trimmed by 6 bases and the J gene end by 2 bases; junction bases not matched to a gene: 4. This CDR3 spans 15 amino acids. CDR3 nucleotides: TGTGCCAGCAGTTCGACAGGGGGCACTGGAAACACCATATATTTT. It specifies CASSSTGGTGNTIYF.

This chain links TRBV10-3 with TRBJ2-3; 11 bases agree with TRBD2. CDR1 ENHRY and CDR2 SYGVKD come from the germline V gene. The CDR3 covers 15 residues. After removal of 4 bases from V and 2 bases from J, the junction contained 2 bases not matched to a gene. The CDR3 DNA is TGTGCCATCAGTGGACTAGCGGGACCCACAGATACGCAGTATTTT. Translating gives CAISGLAGPTDTQYF.

This clone has more than one count but fewer than ten. V gene TRBV19 combines with J gene TRBJ2-1; weak D call: TRBD2 (6 bases). With 9 bases removed from V and 0 bases from J, the gap between germline ends came to 15 bases. The germline V gene has CDR1 LNHDA and CDR2 SQIVND (reference sequence). The CDR3 spans 15 residues. This CDR3 reads CASGRTISSYNEQFF. Written as DNA, the CDR3 is TGTGCCAGCGGGCGGACTATAAGCTCCTACAATGAGCAGTTCTTC.

On this clone itself: Mismatch with germline at one junction end may stem from a read error. The rearrangement uses TRBV7-3 and TRBJ2-3; 7 bases align to TRBD1. The CDR3 has 13 residues. CDR1 is SGHTA, CDR2 FQGTGA, per germline. This chain's CDR3 is CASSRDSTYTQYF. The DNA for the CDR3 is TGTGCCAGCAGCCGGGACAGCACATATACGCAGTATTTT.

J is TRBJ2-7 and V is TRBV4-2; D might be TRBD1 or TRBD2, each matching 5 bases. This CDR3 is built from 14 residues. V was trimmed by 1 base and J by 3 bases, leaving 10 bases between them. The germline V gene encodes CDR1 LGHNA and CDR2 YNFKEQ. CDR3 loop: CASSQARGDYEQYF. The DNA of the CDR3 is TGTGCCAGCAGCCAAGCACGGGGCGACTACGAGCAGTACTTC.

The CDR3 DNA sequence: TGCGCCTGCGGGACTTCCAATGAGCAGTTCTTC. Translating gives CACGTSNEQFF. This chain connects TRBV5-1 to TRBJ2-1; perhaps TRBD2 as D (6 bases). Germline CDR1 SGHRS, CDR2 YFSETQ. Trimming removed 10 bases at V and 6 bases at J, with 11 bases between. The CDR3 contains 11 residues.

The CDR3 sequence: CASSRGTANEQYF. The CDR3 DNA sequence: TGTGCCAGCAGTAGAGGGACAGCAAACGAGCAGTACTTC. This sequence joins TRBV6-1 and TRBJ2-7; 7 bases are shared with TRBD1. CDR3 length equals 13 residues. Germline lookup yields CDR1 MNHNS and CDR2 SASEGT. Losses at the gene ends were 5 bases for V and 5 bases for J; bases not matched to a gene: 6.

The chain employs TRBV7-6 and TRBJ2-5; D tentatively reads TRBD1 or TRBD2 (5 bases each). The V gene's germline CDR1 is SGHVS and CDR2 FNYEAQ. This CDR3 contains 16 residues. Trimming shortened V by 5 bases and J by 9 bases, and 25 bases separated the two germline ends. The CDR3 spells CASSQKGWSARGAQYF. In DNA form, the CDR3 reads TGTGCCAGCAGCCAAAAGGGGTGGAGTGCCCGGGGTGCCCAGTACTTC.

The chain joins TRBV6-5 to TRBJ1-2; 7 nucleotides agree with TRBD1. V was clipped by 10 bases and J by 9 bases; unmatched bases: 17. CDR1 is MNHEY and CDR2 is SVGAGI in the germline V gene. There are 14 residues in the CDR3. CDR3 coding DNA: TGTGCCACCATGAGTCTAGACAGGGAGGTGAGCTACACCTTC. Translation gives CATMSLDREVSYTF.

The V gene is TRBV11-3, the J gene TRBJ2-1; TRBD1 aligns across 10 bases. V dropped 0 bases and J dropped 6; count of bases not matched to a gene: 2. The CDR3 length is 15 residues. Germline V gene data show CDR1 as SGHNT and CDR2 as YENEEA. The CDR3 loop is CASSLETGGFNEQFF. CDR3 DNA: TGTGCCAGCAGCTTAGAGACAGGGGGCTTCAATGAGCAGTTCTTC.

This clone was seen only once. This chain joins TRBV2 and TRBJ2-1; D unresolved. The germline gives CDR1 SNHLY, CDR2 FYNNEI. V lost 4 bases, J lost 7 bases, and 5 bases lay in between. There are 11 residues in the CDR3. In DNA form, the CDR3 reads TGTGCCAGCAGTGTTCTTAATGAGCAGTTCTTC. It yields the protein CASSVLNEQFF. The full variable domain, in which reference TRBV2 and TRBJ2-1 provide the parts outside the CDR3, is EPEVTQTPSHQVTQMGQEVILRCVPISNHLYFYWYRQILGQKVEFLVSFYNNEISEKSEIFDDQFSVERPDGSNFTLKIRSTKLEDSAMYFCASSVLNEQFFGPGTRLTVL.

CDR3 residues: CASSPSISPPRDGYTF. In DNA, the CDR3 is TGTGCCAGCTCACCATCCATCTCGCCTCCTAGAGATGGCTACACCTTC. This chain joins TRBV18 and TRBJ1-2; no firm D call. Germline CDR1 KGHSH, CDR2 LQKENI. V was cut by 2 bases and J by 6 bases, with 19 bases left in between. CDR3 length: 16 amino acids.

J is TRBJ2-3 and V is TRBV5-4, with 11 nucleotides matching TRBD2. CDR1 SGHNT and CDR2 YYREEE come from the germline V gene (reference sequence). The V gene end was trimmed by 1 base and the J gene end by 3 bases; junction bases not matched to a gene: 4. This CDR3 has 16 residues. The CDR3 sequence: CASSLLVAGGTDTQYF. CDR3 nucleotides: TGTGCCAGCAGCTTGTTGGTAGCGGGAGGGACAGATACGCAGTATTTT.

The chain is built from TRBV6-6 and TRBJ2-2, with D unresolved. V gave up 7 bases and J gave up 0 bases, with 6 bases separating them. Germline CDR1 reads MNHNY; CDR2 reads SVGAGI (reference sequence). The CDR3 covers 13 residues. Here the CDR3 DNA reads TGTGCCAGCATGACCTCGAACACCGGGGAGCTGTTTTTT. It yields the protein CASMTSNTGELFF.

The chain is built from TRBV18 and TRBJ2-5, with D possibly TRBD2 on 6 matching bases. Germline V gene data show CDR1 as KGHSH and CDR2 as LQKENI. The V end lost 3 bases, the J end lost 2 bases, and 13 bases lay between the germline ends. The CDR3 runs 15 residues. The CDR3: CASSPPGVGQETQYF. Here the CDR3 DNA reads TGTGCCAGCTCACCCCCGGGGGTCGGACAAGAGACCCAGTACTTC. Drawing the rest from reference TRBV18 and TRBJ2-5, the complete variable domain is NAGVMQNPRHLVRRRGQEARLRCSPMKGHSHVYWYRQLPEEGLKFMVYLQKENIIDESGMPKERFSAEFPKEGPSILRIQQVVRGDSAAYFCASSPPGVGQETQYFGPGTRLLVL.

The CDR3 bases are TGTGCCAGCAGCCGTCGTGGGGCCCAGTACTTC. It codes for CASSRRGAQYF. The chain recombines TRBV14 with TRBJ2-5; D is ambiguous. This CDR3 has 11 residues. V lost 4 bases and J 9 bases, leaving 9 bases between the germline ends. Germline lookup yields CDR1 SGHDN and CDR2 FVKESK. Looking up the rest from reference TRBV14 and TRBJ2-5 gives the full variable domain: EAGVTQFPSHSVIEKGQTVTLRCDPISGHDNLYWYRRVMGKEIKFLLHFVKESKQDESGMPNNRFLAERTGGTYSTLKVQPAELEDSGVYFCASSRRGAQYFGPGTRLLVL.

This sequence joins TRBV7-9 and TRBJ2-3; 8 bases fit TRBD1. CDR3 length equals 15 residues. Per germline, CDR1 SEHNR and CDR2 FQNEAQ (reference sequence). V dropped 8 bases and J dropped 2; count of bases not matched to a gene: 9. CDR3 in DNA: TGTGCCAGCTCCGGGACAGGAGGATTCACAGATACGCAGTATTTT. This gives the protein CASSGTGGFTDTQYF.